These T cell receptor beta chains were read from a single sample in a study of T cell responses to AZD1222 COVID-19 vaccine. TCRdb keeps only in-frame clones here, not all; method: immunoSEQ multiplex PCR. The sample has 120,000 to 150,000 clones, about 89% seen once. Specimen: peripheral blood, collected 28 days after the second dose of the MenACWY control vaccine. These receptors came from an adult who received the MenACWY meningococcal vaccine as a control. Each CDR3 is given without its conserved first and last residue. The D gene is left open where the match is weak.

v_call d_call cdr3_aa
TRBV24-1 TRBD1 ATSDPGQNSGNTIY
TRBV6-5 - AIPQSPGEGAF
TRBV10-3 TRBD1 AIRPGTGRGPYEQY
TRBV6-5 - ASSFASGSEQY
TRBV19 TRBD2 ATSGLAQETQY
TRBV28 - ATRGARRAYEQY
TRBV14 - ASRGPLSAGELF
TRBV29-1 - SVEDGGRGIHQH
TRBV28 TRBD1 ASSAGGLYEQY
TRBV3-1/TRBV3-2 - ASSQGRSLH
TRBV6-2/TRBV6-3 TRBD1 ASSTTGAQPQH
TRBV14 - ASSVGRHTDTQY
TRBV19 - ASSPGAQGQETQY
TRBV6-2/TRBV6-3 - ASSYDGTDTQY
TRBV6-5 TRBD1 ASSYSTGGSYEQY
TRBV9 - ASSVGLGADTQY
TRBV7-9 - ASSIRGPHKETQY
TRBV5-1 - ASSSSSGEGVGELF
TRBV9 TRBD1 ASSVDYRGRRDEQY
TRBV4-3 TRBD1 ASSQEQGVIQY
TRBV5-4 - ASSIGHQRNNEQF
TRBV28 TRBD1 ASSQTGFTEAF
TRBV6-2/TRBV6-3 - ASSLVREQY
TRBV20-1 - SASGSGRTPSYEQY
TRBV7-9 - ASSEGGAYTDTQY